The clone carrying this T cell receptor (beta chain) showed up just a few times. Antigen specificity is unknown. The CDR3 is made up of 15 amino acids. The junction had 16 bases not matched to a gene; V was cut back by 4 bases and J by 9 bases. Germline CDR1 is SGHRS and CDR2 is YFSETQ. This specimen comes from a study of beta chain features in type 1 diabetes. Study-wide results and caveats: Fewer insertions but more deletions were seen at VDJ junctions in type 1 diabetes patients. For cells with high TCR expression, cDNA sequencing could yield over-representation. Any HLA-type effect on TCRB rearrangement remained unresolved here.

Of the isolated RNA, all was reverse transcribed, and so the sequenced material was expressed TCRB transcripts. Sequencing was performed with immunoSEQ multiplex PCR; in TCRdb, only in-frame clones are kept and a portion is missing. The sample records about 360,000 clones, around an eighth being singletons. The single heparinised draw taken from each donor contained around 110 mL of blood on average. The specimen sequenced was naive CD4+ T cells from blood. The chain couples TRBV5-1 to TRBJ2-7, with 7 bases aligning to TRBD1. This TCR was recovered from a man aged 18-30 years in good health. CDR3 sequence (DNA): TGCGCCAGCAGCCCTATTATACGGACAGGACAAGGGCAGTACTTC. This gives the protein CASSPIIRTGQGQYF.